The present entry profiles one T cell receptor beta chain with its context. This sample was included in a study of TIL therapy for anti-PD-1-resistant metastatic lung cancer. Time point in this sample: pre-treatment sample, taken before nivolumab and TIL therapy. The CDR3 contains 13 residues. V shed 0 bases and J shed 4 bases, with 7 bases lying between them. Germline V CDR1 and CDR2: SGHRS, YFSETQ. Sequencing used immunoSEQ v3. The table came from immunoSEQ multiplex PCR; TCRdb's copy has only in-frame clones and leaves some out. The sample has roughly 20,000 clones, under 90% seen once. The sample here was blood, taken at baseline. This sequence was found in a person between 30 and 80 years old with non-small cell lung cancer. The rearrangement uses TRBV5-1 and TRBJ1-2, with D unclear. Here the CDR3 reads CASSLDSFYGYTF. The CDR3 DNA reads as TGCGCCAGCAGCTTGGACAGTTTCTATGGCTACACCTTC.